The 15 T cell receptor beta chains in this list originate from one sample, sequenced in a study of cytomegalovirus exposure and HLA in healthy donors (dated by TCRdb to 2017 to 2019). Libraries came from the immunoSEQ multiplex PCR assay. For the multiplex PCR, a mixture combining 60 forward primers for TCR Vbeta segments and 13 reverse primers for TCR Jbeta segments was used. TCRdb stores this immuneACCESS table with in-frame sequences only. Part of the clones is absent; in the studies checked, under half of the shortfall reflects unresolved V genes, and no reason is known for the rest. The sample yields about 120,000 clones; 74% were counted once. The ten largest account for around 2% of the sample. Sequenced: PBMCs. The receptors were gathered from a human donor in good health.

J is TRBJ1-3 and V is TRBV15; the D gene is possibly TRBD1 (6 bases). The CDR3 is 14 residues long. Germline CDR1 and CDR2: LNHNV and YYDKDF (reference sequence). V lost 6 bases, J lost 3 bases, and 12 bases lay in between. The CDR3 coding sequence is TGTGCCACCAGAGAAACAGGGCTTGGAAACACCATATATTTT. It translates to CATRETGLGNTIYF.

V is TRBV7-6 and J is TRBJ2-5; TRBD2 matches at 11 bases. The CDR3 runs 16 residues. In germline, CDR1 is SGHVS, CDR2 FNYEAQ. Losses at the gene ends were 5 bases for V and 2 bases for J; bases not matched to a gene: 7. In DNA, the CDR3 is TGTGCCAGCAGCCCCGTAGCGGGGGGGCCTCAAGAGACCCAGTACTTC. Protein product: CASSPVAGGPQETQYF.

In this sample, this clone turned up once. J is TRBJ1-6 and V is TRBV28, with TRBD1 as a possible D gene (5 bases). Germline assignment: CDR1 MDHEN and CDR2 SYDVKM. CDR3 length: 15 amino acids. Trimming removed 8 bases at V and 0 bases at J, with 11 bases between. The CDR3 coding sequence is TGTGCCAGCGGGGCCAGAAGCTCCTATAATTCACCCCTCCACTTT. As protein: CASGARSSYNSPLHF.

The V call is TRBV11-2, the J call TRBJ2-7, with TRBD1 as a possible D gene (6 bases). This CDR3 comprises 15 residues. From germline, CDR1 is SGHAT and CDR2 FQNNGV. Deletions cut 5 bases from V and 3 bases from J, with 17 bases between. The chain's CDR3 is CASSRSGVAVYEQYF. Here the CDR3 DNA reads TGTGCCAGCAGCCGTTCAGGGGTCGCCGTCTACGAGCAGTACTTC.

The CDR3 DNA is TGTGCCAGCAGAGTAGGCGACAGTAAGTTCGGTCAGCCCCAGCATTTT. Its protein product is CASRVGDSKFGQPQHF. This sequence joins TRBV28 and TRBJ1-5, with a tentative D call TRBD1 (5 bases). The CDR3 is 16 residues long. Per germline, CDR1 MDHEN and CDR2 SYDVKM. Trimming stripped 6 bases from V and 6 bases from J, with 21 bases between.

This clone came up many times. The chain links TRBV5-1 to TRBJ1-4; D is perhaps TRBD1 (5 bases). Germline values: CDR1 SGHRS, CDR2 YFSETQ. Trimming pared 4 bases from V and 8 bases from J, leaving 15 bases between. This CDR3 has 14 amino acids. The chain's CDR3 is CASSPGRGQEKLFF. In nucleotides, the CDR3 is TGCGCCAGCAGCCCCGGTAGGGGTCAGGAAAAACTGTTTTTT.

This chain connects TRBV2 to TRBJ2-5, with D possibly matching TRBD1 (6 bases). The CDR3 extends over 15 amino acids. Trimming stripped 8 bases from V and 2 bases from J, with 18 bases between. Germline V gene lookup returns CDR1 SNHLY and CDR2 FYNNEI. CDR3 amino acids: CASCPFHRAQETQYF. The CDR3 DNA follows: TGTGCCAGCTGCCCCTTCCACAGGGCTCAAGAGACCCAGTACTTC.

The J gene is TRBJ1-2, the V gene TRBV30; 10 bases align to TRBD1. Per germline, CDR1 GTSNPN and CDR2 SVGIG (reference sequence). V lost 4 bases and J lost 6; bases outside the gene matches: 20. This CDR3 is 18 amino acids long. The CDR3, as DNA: TGTGCCTGGAAGGTTTTGGTGACAGGGGGCGAACCCATCGATGGCTACACCTTC. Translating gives CAWKVLVTGGEPIDGYTF.

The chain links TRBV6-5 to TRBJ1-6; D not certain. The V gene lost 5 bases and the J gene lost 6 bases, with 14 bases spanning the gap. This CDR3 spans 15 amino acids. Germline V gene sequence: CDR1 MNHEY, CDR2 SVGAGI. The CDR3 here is CASSNPQTSNSPLHF. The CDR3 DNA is TGTGCCAGCAGTAACCCGCAGACATCTAATTCACCCCTCCACTTT.

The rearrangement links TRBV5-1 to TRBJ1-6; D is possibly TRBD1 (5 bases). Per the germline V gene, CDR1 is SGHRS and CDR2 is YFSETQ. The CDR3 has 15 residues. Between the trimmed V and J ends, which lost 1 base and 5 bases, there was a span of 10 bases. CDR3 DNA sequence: TGCGCCAGCAGCTTGCGAACAGGAGATAATTCACCCCTCCACTTT. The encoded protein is CASSLRTGDNSPLHF.

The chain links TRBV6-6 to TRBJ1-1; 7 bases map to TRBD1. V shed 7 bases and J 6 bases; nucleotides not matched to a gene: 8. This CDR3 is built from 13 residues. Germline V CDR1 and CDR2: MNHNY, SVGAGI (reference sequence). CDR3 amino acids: CASIRTGEAEAFF. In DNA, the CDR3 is TGTGCCAGCATCCGCACAGGGGAAGCTGAAGCTTTCTTT.

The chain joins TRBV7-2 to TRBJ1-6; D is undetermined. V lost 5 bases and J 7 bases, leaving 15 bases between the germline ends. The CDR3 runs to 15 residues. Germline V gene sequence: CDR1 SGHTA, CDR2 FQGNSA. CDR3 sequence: CASSAHNAVNSPLHF. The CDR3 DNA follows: TGTGCCAGCAGCGCTCATAATGCGGTCAATTCACCCCTCCACTTT.

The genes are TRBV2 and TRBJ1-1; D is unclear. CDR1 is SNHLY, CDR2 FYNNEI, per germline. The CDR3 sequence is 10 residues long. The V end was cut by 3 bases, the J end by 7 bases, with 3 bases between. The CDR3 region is CASSDGEAFF. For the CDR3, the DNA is TGTGCCAGCAGTGACGGTGAAGCTTTCTTT.

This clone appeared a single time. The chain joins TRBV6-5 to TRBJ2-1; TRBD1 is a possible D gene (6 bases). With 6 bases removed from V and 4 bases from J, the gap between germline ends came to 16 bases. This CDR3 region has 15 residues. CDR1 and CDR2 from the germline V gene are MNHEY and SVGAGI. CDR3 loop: CASRSGTQTYNEQFF. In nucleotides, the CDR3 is TGTGCCAGCAGGTCCGGGACACAAACATACAATGAGCAGTTCTTC.

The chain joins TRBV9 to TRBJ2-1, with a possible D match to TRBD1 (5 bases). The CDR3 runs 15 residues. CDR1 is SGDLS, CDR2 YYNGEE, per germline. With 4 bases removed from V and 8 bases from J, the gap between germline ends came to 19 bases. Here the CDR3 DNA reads TGTGCCAGCAGCCCAGACAGTTTAGGGTCCGATGAGCAGTTCTTC. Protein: CASSPDSLGSDEQFF.